The 31 T cell receptor beta chains presented below share a single source sample, sequenced in a study of regulatory T cells in long-lasting Graves disease (TCRdb year 2021). What the time point label conveys for this sample: persistent/refractory GD, antithyroid drugs over 5 years with positive TRAb. For both TCR sequencing and RNA sequencing, RNA was extracted from PBMCs in TRIzol. Receptors were amplified or captured by multiplex PCR. Sequencing took place on an Illumina HiSeq 4000. CDR3 regions were amplified by Arm-PCR with iRepertoire HTBI primers to construct TCR beta libraries. TCRdb reanalyzed the raw reads on its own, using fastp at Q25 for trimming and MiXCR for clone calling, and kept in-frame beta chains. Entries that share a CDR3 protein sequence are merged under the most common genes and DNA. In this sample the table shows a few hundred thousand distinct CDR3 sequences, 21% of which occur a single time. Clones ranked in the top ten supply roughly an eighth of the sample.

Sample: peripheral blood mononuclear cells (PBMCs), taken when the disease was refractory, from a patient treated with antithyroid drugs. Receptors were obtained from a female donor with Graves disease.

The table lists this clonotype with a few counts. This chain uses TRBV6-5 with TRBJ2-6; 7 nucleotides agree with TRBD1. This CDR3 contains 16 residues. The germline V gene encodes CDR1 MNHEY and CDR2 SVGAGI. The ends lost 2 bases at V and 0 bases at J; junction bases unmatched: 1. In DNA, the CDR3 is TGTGCCAGCAGTTACGGGACAGCCTCTGGGGCCAACGTCCTGACTTTC. The encoded protein is CASSYGTASGANVLTF.

This sequence joins TRBV14 and TRBJ1-1, with 9 bases aligning to TRBD1. V was pared by 3 bases and J by 0 bases, with 11 bases of the junction left unmatched. Germline CDR1 reads SGHDN; CDR2 reads FVKESK. The CDR3 contains 18 residues. The CDR3, as DNA: TGTGCCAGCAGCCACCCGCCGGGACAGGGACTTTTGAACACTGAAGCTTTCTTT. It codes for CASSHPPGQGLLNTEAFF.

The chain links TRBV11-2 to TRBJ2-1, with a tentative D call TRBD2 (6 bases). V lost 3 bases and J lost 10, with 13 bases in between. Germline V CDR1 and CDR2: SGHAT, FQNNGV. The CDR3 is 13 amino acids. The CDR3 DNA reads as TGTGCCAGCAGCTTCGCCGGGACTTCGGAGCAGTTCTTC. It is translated as CASSFAGTSEQFF.

This clonotype was detected ten times or more. This sequence joins TRBV18 and TRBJ1-1; D gene unclear. Germline CDR1 KGHSH, CDR2 LQKENI. This CDR3 contains 12 residues. V dropped 5 bases and J dropped 1 base, with 5 bases sitting between them. The CDR3 loop is CASSFPNTEAFF. CDR3 DNA: TGTGCCAGCTCATTTCCGAACACTGAAGCTTTCTTT.

A few counts support this clonotype. The V and J genes are TRBV11-1 and TRBJ1-4, with 7 bases aligning to TRBD1. V lost 5 bases to trimming and J lost 2 bases; unmatched junction nucleotides: 8. The CDR3 extends over 16 amino acids. From germline, CDR1 is SGHAT and CDR2 FQDESV (reference sequence). For the CDR3, the DNA is TGTGCCAGCAGCCTCCAGGGGGGACAGACTAATGAAAAACTGTTTTTT. Protein sequence: CASSLQGGQTNEKLFF.

This clonotype was observed a handful of times. A much larger clone differs by one base, so this may be a read error. The chain couples TRBV6-1 to TRBJ2-5; a possible D gene is TRBD2 (6 bases). CDR3 size: 14 residues. V dropped 8 bases and J dropped 5 bases, with 18 bases sitting between them. The V gene's germline CDR1 is MNHNS and CDR2 SASEGT. The chain's CDR3 is CASGLSASGETQYF. The CDR3 DNA reads as TGTGCCAGCGGACTATCCGCCTCCGGGGAGACCCAGTACTTC.

The table lists this clonotype with many counts. The gene calls are TRBV13 and TRBJ2-7; perhaps D is TRBD1 or TRBD2 (5 bases each). CDR1 is PRHDT, CDR2 FYEKMQ, per germline (reference sequence). The CDR3 sequence is 13 residues long. The V end lost 5 bases, the J end lost 5 bases, and 13 bases lay between the germline ends. The CDR3 DNA sequence: TGTGCCAGCAGCGAATACCGGGACGACGAGCAGTACTTC. Its translation is CASSEYRDDEQYF.

The J gene is TRBJ1-1, the V gene TRBV3-1; TRBD1 might be the D (6 bases). V gave up 2 bases and J gave up 0 bases, with 13 bases separating them. CDR3 size: 16 residues. Germline CDR1 is LGHDT and CDR2 is YNNKEL (reference sequence). The CDR3, as DNA: TGTGCCAGCAGCCAATACGGTCAGGGGTTGAACACTGAAGCTTTCTTT. This codes for CASSQYGQGLNTEAFF.

With regard to this clonotype: This likely stems from a read error, as it lies one base from a far larger clone. The chain combines TRBV6-2 or TRBV6-3 with TRBJ2-5; D remains ambiguous. The CDR3 length is 13 residues. The germline V gene has CDR1 MNHEY and CDR2 SVGEGT. The CDR3 is CASSYRGIETQHF. In DNA, the CDR3 is TGTGCCAGCAGTTATCGAGGAATAGAGACCCAGCACTTC.

There are many counts of this clonotype. The chain links TRBV7-2 to TRBJ2-5; the match to TRBD1 covers 7 bases. Germline lookup yields CDR1 SGHTA and CDR2 FQGNSA. Losses at the gene ends were 4 bases for V and 5 bases for J; bases not matched to a gene: 10. The CDR3 extends over 15 amino acids. The CDR3 nucleotides are TGTGCCAGCAGCTCGGGACAGCCAAAGAGGGAGACCCAGTACTTC. Translated, it gives CASSSGQPKRETQYF.

This clonotype was seen many times. The gene calls are TRBV29-1 and TRBJ1-1, with D uncertain. Per germline, CDR1 SQVTM and CDR2 ANQGSEA. The CDR3 runs to 11 residues. V was trimmed by 4 bases and J by 12 bases, leaving 15 bases between them. Here the CDR3 DNA reads TGCAGCGTTGGAGACACCCCGGGATCTTTCTTT. Its translation: CSVGDTPGSFF.

With regard to this clonotype: A much larger clone lies one base from this, so it may be a read error. The chain recombines TRBV2 with TRBJ2-2; D unclear. The V gene lost 6 bases and the J gene lost 5 bases, with 10 bases spanning the gap. This CDR3 has 13 residues. Germline CDR1 reads SNHLY; CDR2 reads FYNNEI. This CDR3 is CASRESTTGELFF. DNA for the CDR3: TGTGCCAGCAGGGAAAGCACTACCGGGGAGCTGTTTTTT.

This clonotype occurred many times. The J gene is TRBJ2-7, the V gene TRBV11-2; the match to TRBD2 covers 8 bases. The CDR3 covers 14 residues. Looked up from germline, CDR1 is SGHAT and CDR2 is FQNNGV. The ends lost 0 bases at V and 3 bases at J; junction bases unmatched: 1. The CDR3 nucleotides read TGTGCCAGCAGCTTAGACGGGAGGGTCTACGAGCAGTACTTC. Its protein is CASSLDGRVYEQYF.

The rearrangement uses TRBV6-5 and TRBJ2-5; D call uncertain. Germline V gene data show CDR1 as MNHEY and CDR2 as SVGAGI. This CDR3 contains 15 residues. Deletions cut 0 bases from V and 2 bases from J, with 10 bases between. The CDR3 region has the DNA TGTGCCAGCAGTTACTCTCAGACCCTTCAAGAGACCCAGTACTTC. Protein: CASSYSQTLQETQYF.

J is TRBJ2-5 and V is TRBV5-1; D tentatively reads TRBD1 or TRBD2 (5 bases each). CDR3 length: 14 amino acids. Per germline, CDR1 SGHRS and CDR2 YFSETQ. With 4 bases removed from V and 4 bases from J, the gap between germline ends came to 14 bases. CDR3 coding DNA: TGCGCCAGCAGCACAGGTCGGGACCCAGAGACCCAGTACTTC. Its protein product is CASSTGRDPETQYF. The full variable domain, its missing parts supplied by reference TRBV5-1 and TRBJ2-5, is KAGVTQTPRYLIKTRGQQVTLSCSPISGHRSVSWYQQTPGQGLQFLFEYFSETQRNKGNFPGRFSGRQFSNSRSEMNVSTLELGDSALYLCASSTGRDPETQYFGPGTRLLVL.

This clonotype has a count of ten or more. CDR3: CSARVGGGTEAFF. CDR3 DNA: TGCAGTGCTAGAGTGGGAGGGGGGACTGAAGCTTTCTTT. The chain couples TRBV20-1 to TRBJ1-1; D might be TRBD1 (6 bases). Germline assignment: CDR1 DFQATT and CDR2 SNEGSKA (reference sequence). CDR3 length: 13 amino acids. The ends were cut back, 1 base at V and 5 bases at J, with 11 bases in the middle.

In this sample, this clonotype turned up many times. The J gene is TRBJ2-2, the V gene TRBV15; 11 nucleotides align to TRBD2. The CDR3 extends over 17 amino acids. The V gene's germline CDR1 is LNHNV and CDR2 YYDKDF (reference sequence). Trimming took 4 bases from V and 3 from J; bases not matched to a gene: 7. CDR3 protein: CATSTRRGLADTGELFF. CDR3 nucleotides: TGTGCCACCAGCACCCGGAGGGGACTAGCGGACACCGGGGAGCTGTTTTTT.

The table lists this clonotype with many counts. The chain is built from TRBV12-3 or TRBV12-4 and TRBJ1-5, with no clear D. The CDR3 covers 17 residues. V lost 2 bases to trimming and J lost 3 bases, with 17 bases between them. CDR3 coding DNA: TGTGCCAGCAGTTTAAGGTTCGGCAGCAATTACAATCAGCCCCAGCATTTT. It translates to CASSLRFGSNYNQPQHF.

The CDR3 region is CAWLDRDNYINEQFF. CDR3 in DNA: TGTGCCTGGCTAGACCGGGACAACTACATCAATGAGCAGTTCTTC. The V call is TRBV30, the J call TRBJ2-1; maybe TRBD1 (6 bases). V was trimmed by 5 bases and J by 6 bases, leaving 20 bases between them. CDR1 and CDR2 (germline): GTSNPN, SVGIG (reference sequence). The CDR3 is 15 residues long.

Many counts were recorded for this clonotype. V and J are TRBV27 and TRBJ1-1; D is undetermined. The V end was cut by 7 bases, the J end by 2 bases, with 17 bases between. Germline V gene lookup returns CDR1 MNHEY and CDR2 SMNVEV (reference sequence). This CDR3 contains 15 residues. CDR3 in DNA: TGTGCCAGCATCTTAGGTACAGAGGGAAACACTGAAGCTTTCTTT. Protein sequence: CASILGTEGNTEAFF.

The table lists this clonotype with many counts. CDR3 nucleotide sequence: TGTGCCAGCAGTTCCCGGGACATCCACGAGCAGTACTTC. Translation: CASSSRDIHEQYF. The V call is TRBV6-5, the J call TRBJ2-7; D perhaps matches TRBD1 (6 bases). V was clipped by 4 bases and J by 5 bases, with 12 bases between them. This CDR3 comprises 13 residues. Germline CDR1 is MNHEY and CDR2 is SVGAGI.

The V and J genes are TRBV7-2 and TRBJ1-1; 10 nucleotides line up with TRBD1. CDR1 SGHTA and CDR2 FQGNSA come from the germline V gene. The CDR3 spans 15 residues. Trimming cost V 5 bases and J 1 base; bases outside gene matches: 4. For the CDR3, the DNA is TGTGCCAGCAGCGTCCGGGACAGGGGGAACACTGAAGCTTTCTTT. Amino acid sequence: CASSVRDRGNTEAFF.

The sample holds many counts of this clonotype. The chain carries TRBV7-9 and TRBJ2-7; D is uncertain. The CDR3 covers 14 residues. Germline V lookup: CDR1 SEHNR, CDR2 FQNEAQ (reference sequence). Trimming left V 3 bases short and J 1 base short, with 10 bases between. The CDR3 bases are TGTGCCAGCAGCTTGTCCAGTGAGTCCTACGAGCAGTACTTC. Amino acids: CASSLSSESYEQYF.

About this clonotype: With a much larger clone just one base away, this may be a read error. J is TRBJ2-5 and V is TRBV10-1; D possibly corresponds to TRBD1 (6 bases). Per germline, CDR1 WNHNN and CDR2 SYGVQD (reference sequence). This CDR3 has 14 amino acids. The CDR3 here is CTSSEQGRRETQYF. CDR3 sequence (DNA): TGCACCAGCAGTGAACAGGGAAGGCGGGAGACCCAGTACTTC.

This clonotype was seen at least ten times. As DNA, the CDR3 is TGTGCCAGCAGCCTGGACAGGGGGCACACCGGGGAGCTGTTTTTT. It codes for CASSLDRGHTGELFF. The chain joins TRBV28 to TRBJ2-2; 11 nucleotides agree with TRBD1. The junction had 3 bases not matched to a gene; V was cut back by 6 bases and J by 3 bases. Germline loops: CDR1 MDHEN, CDR2 SYDVKM. This CDR3 spans 15 amino acids.

This clonotype was recorded at least ten times. CDR3 region: CASSFRGPSGANVLTF. CDR3 nucleotide sequence: TGTGCCAGCAGTTTCCGGGGGCCTTCTGGGGCCAACGTCCTGACTTTC. This chain uses TRBV28 with TRBJ2-6, with D possibly being TRBD1 or TRBD2 (6 bases each). From germline, CDR1 is MDHEN and CDR2 SYDVKM. V gave up 3 bases and J gave up 1 base, with 10 bases separating them. The CDR3 contains 16 residues.

This clonotype was recorded at least ten times. The chain carries TRBV6-1 and TRBJ2-1; TRBD1 aligns across 8 bases. Trimming removed 6 bases from V and 5 bases from J; junction bases left unmatched: 6. This CDR3 contains 14 residues. CDR1 is MNHNS, CDR2 SASEGT, per germline. CDR3 DNA sequence: TGTGCCAGCAGAGGGGGACAGGAAAACAATGAGCAGTTCTTC. Residues: CASRGGQENNEQFF.

This clonotype was observed many times. V gene TRBV20-1 combines with J gene TRBJ2-7; 9 nucleotides agree with TRBD1. The CDR3 has 15 amino acids. With 6 bases clipped from V and 4 bases from J, the junction kept 13 bases outside the gene matches. The germline V gene has CDR1 DFQATT and CDR2 SNEGSKA (reference sequence). This chain's CDR3 is CSAQPGTGKLYEQYF. CDR3 DNA sequence: TGCAGTGCCCAACCCGGGACAGGGAAACTTTACGAGCAGTACTTC.

V is TRBV4-2 and J is TRBJ2-7; D perhaps matches TRBD2 (7 bases). The CDR3 covers 18 residues. Deletions cut 0 bases from V and 2 bases from J, with 20 bases between. Germline V gene sequence: CDR1 LGHNA, CDR2 YNFKEQ. CDR3 loop: CASSQDRGAARPTYEQYF. The DNA of the CDR3 is TGTGCCAGCAGCCAAGATCGGGGGGCAGCTCGGCCCACCTACGAGCAGTACTTC.

The sample holds many counts of this clonotype. The genes are TRBV6-1 and TRBJ1-2, with D hard to call. Per germline, CDR1 MNHNS and CDR2 SASEGT. The CDR3 is made up of 13 amino acids. Deletions cut 2 bases from V and 5 bases from J, with 9 bases between. The CDR3 bases are TGTGCCAGCAGTGAAAGGCAGGATTATGGCTACACCTTC. Protein: CASSERQDYGYTF.

The table lists this clonotype with many counts. Here the CDR3 DNA reads TGTGCCAGCAGTGAAGCGACCCAGTGGACCTCCTATAATTCACCCCTCCACTTT. As protein: CASSEATQWTSYNSPLHF. V and J are TRBV6-1 and TRBJ1-6; D is unclear. The V and J ends lost 0 bases and 0 bases respectively, with 12 bases between them. Germline CDR1 and CDR2: MNHNS and SASEGT. This CDR3 spans 18 amino acids.